This T cell receptor beta chain was profiled in a study of T cell changes during pregnancy in multiple sclerosis. Clones were sequenced by immunoSEQ multiplex PCR, and TCRdb holds only the in-frame ones, with some missing. The sample holds approximately 130,000 clones, about 96% seen once. Germline V gene lookup returns CDR1 SGHNT and CDR2 YYREEE (reference sequence). This CDR3 has 14 residues. Trimming took 3 bases from V and 4 from J, leaving 13 bases between them. This receptor was obtained from a female donor with multiple sclerosis, enrolled in a pregnancy study. This sequence joins TRBV5-4 and TRBJ1-2, with D perhaps matching TRBD1 (5 bases). Sequenced material: peripheral blood, taken after pregnancy. The CDR3 region is CASSWAGNIYGYTF. CDR3 in DNA: TGTGCCAGCAGCTGGGCAGGGAACATCTATGGCTACACCTTC.